The following is a T cell receptor beta chain sequence with its context. TCRdb redid the calling of the 5' RACE reads with MiXCR, one entry per CDR3 protein. Among under 900,000 distinct CDR3 sequences listed, roughly 20% were seen once. The data originate from a study of identical twins. The CDR3 loop spans 15 amino acids. Germline V gene data show CDR1 as SGHAT and CDR2 as FQNNGV. V dropped 4 bases and J dropped 2; count of bases not matched to a gene: 5. These sequences were also reported in another study, on T cells expressing NK-cell markers. That work contributes: In a group of about 6 donors, dominant NKG2C+ clonotypes represented roughly 1.0-7.0% of CD8+ T cells.

The chain couples TRBV11-2 to TRBJ2-3; TRBD2 aligns across 8 bases. Material: PBMCs. The receptor's source is a young woman in good health. The CDR3 DNA follows: TGTGCCAGCAGCTCCTCACTAGCGGCCACAGATACGCAGTATTTT. Translated: CASSSSLAATDTQYF.